The 9 T cell receptor beta chains below were found in one sample sequenced in a study of T cell responses to AZD1222 COVID-19 vaccine. Method: immunoSEQ multiplex PCR; TCRdb's copy keeps in-frame clones and lacks some. The sample lists some 150,000 clones, under 95% occurring once. The specimen comprised peripheral blood, sampled on day 0 of AZD1222 vaccination. All receptors derive from an adult in good health.

The chain uses TRBV13 and TRBJ2-1; D is uncertain. Germline values: CDR1 PRHDT, CDR2 FYEKMQ (reference sequence). The CDR3 spans 15 residues. Between the trimmed V and J ends, which lost 1 base and 1 base, there was a span of 8 bases. The CDR3 sequence: CASSLVGVSYNEQFF. The CDR3 region has the DNA TGTGCCAGCAGCTTAGTCGGAGTATCCTACAATGAGCAGTTCTTC.

The chain joins TRBV5-1 to TRBJ1-1; the D gene is possibly TRBD1 (5 bases). The V end was cut by 0 bases, the J end by 0 bases, with 12 bases between. This CDR3 has 16 amino acids. CDR1 SGHRS and CDR2 YFSETQ come from the germline V gene. Here the CDR3 reads CASSLVGGTLNTEAFF. The CDR3 nucleotides read TGCGCCAGCAGCTTGGTGGGGGGGACCTTGAACACTGAAGCTTTCTTT.

The chain employs TRBV2 and TRBJ1-1; perhaps TRBD1 as D (6 bases). With 5 bases removed from V and 2 bases from J, the gap between germline ends came to 12 bases. Germline values: CDR1 SNHLY, CDR2 FYNNEI. The CDR3 has 14 amino acids. CDR3 sequence reads: CASSYRALNTEAFF. The CDR3 coding sequence is TGTGCCAGCAGTTACAGGGCCCTTAACACTGAAGCTTTCTTT. Looking up the rest from reference TRBV2 and TRBJ1-1 gives the full variable domain: EPEVTQTPSHQVTQMGQEVILRCVPISNHLYFYWYRQILGQKVEFLVSFYNNEISEKSEIFDDQFSVERPDGSNFTLKIRSTKLEDSAMYFCASSYRALNTEAFFGQGTRLTVV.

The CDR3 sequence is CASSPRSGGSLSRGTEAFF. The CDR3 DNA reads as TGTGCCAGCTCACCACGGTCAGGGGGCTCCTTATCCCGAGGCACTGAAGCTTTCTTT. This sequence joins TRBV18 and TRBJ1-1, with 8 positions matching TRBD1. V gave up 1 base and J gave up 4 bases; unmatched junction bases: 17. CDR1 and CDR2 from the germline V gene are KGHSH and LQKENI. This CDR3 spans 19 amino acids.

The genes are TRBV5-8 and TRBJ2-7, with 10 nucleotides matching TRBD1. V trimming: 4 bases; J trimming: 1 base; junction bases outside the gene matches: 5. Germline loops: CDR1 SGHTS, CDR2 YDEGEE. This CDR3 is 15 amino acids long. This CDR3 reads CASSLGTGESYEQYF. The DNA of the CDR3 is TGTGCCAGCAGCCTCGGGACAGGGGAGTCCTACGAGCAGTACTTC.

V usage is TRBV11-2 and J usage is TRBJ2-3; perhaps TRBD2 as D (7 bases). This CDR3 has 15 residues. V was clipped by 1 base and J by 5 bases, with 13 bases between them. Germline V gene data show CDR1 as SGHAT and CDR2 as FQNNGV. The CDR3 sequence: CASSLGGGREDTQYF. As DNA, the CDR3 is TGTGCCAGCAGCTTAGGGGGGGGGCGCGAAGATACGCAGTATTTT.

V usage is TRBV2 and J usage is TRBJ1-5, with a weak D call TRBD1 (5 bases). This CDR3 is built from 15 residues. The V end lost 7 bases, the J end lost 4 bases, and 17 bases lay between the germline ends. Germline V lookup: CDR1 SNHLY, CDR2 FYNNEI. As DNA, the CDR3 is TGTGCCAGCACCGAGAGGGGTTTAAGTAATCAGCCCCAGCATTTT. This codes for CASTERGLSNQPQHF.

The chain combines TRBV29-1 with TRBJ1-1, with 12 bases lining up with TRBD1. CDR3 size: 12 residues. CDR1 SQVTM and CDR2 ANQGSEA come from the germline V gene. The trim removed 7 bases at V and 4 bases at J, leaving 1 base unmatched. As DNA, the CDR3 is TGCAGCGGGGACAGGGGGCTCACTGAAGCTTTCTTT. It translates to CSGDRGLTEAFF.

V and J are TRBV5-8 and TRBJ2-1; either TRBD1 or TRBD2 may supply D (6 bases each). The CDR3 length is 13 residues. V was trimmed by 4 bases and J by 8 bases, leaving 13 bases between them. Per the germline V gene, CDR1 is SGHTS and CDR2 is YDEGEE. The CDR3 reads CASSPEGGDEQFF. The CDR3 nucleotides read TGTGCCAGCAGCCCGGAGGGGGGCGATGAGCAGTTCTTC. Complete variable domain (other parts from reference TRBV5-8 and TRBJ2-1): EAGVTQSPTHLIKTRGQQATLRCSPISGHTSVYWYQQALGLGLQFLLWYDEGEERNRGNFPPRFSGRQFPNYSSELNVNALELEDSALYLCASSPEGGDEQFFGPGTRLTVL.